Below, 13 T cell receptor beta chains from the same sample are listed, as sequenced in a study of OX40 agonist ivuxolimab in advanced cancers. Clones were read by immunoSEQ multiplex PCR, and TCRdb kept only the in-frame ones, dropping some. The sample consists of about 73,000 clones, about nine tenths of them appearing once. This specimen consisted of CD4+ or CD8+ T cells sorted from blood, obtained in a trial of the OX40 agonist ivuxolimab. These receptors originate from an adult with an advanced solid tumor such as melanoma, head and neck, liver or kidney cancer.

The V and J genes are TRBV5-6 and TRBJ1-2; D gene ambiguous. Trimming took off 0 bases at V and 7 bases at J, with 19 bases between the two ends. Germline assignment: CDR1 SGHDT and CDR2 YYEEEE. CDR3 size: 16 residues. The CDR3 sequence: CASSLDRRPTRGGYTF. CDR3 sequence (DNA): TGTGCCAGCAGCTTGGATCGCCGGCCCACCCGGGGTGGCTACACCTTC.

This chain joins TRBV19 and TRBJ1-5; D is unresolved. Germline CDR1 is LNHDA and CDR2 is SQIVND (reference sequence). CDR3 length: 15 amino acids. V was trimmed by 5 bases and J by 3 bases, leaving 14 bases between them. The CDR3: CASSRSGRDNQPQHF. CDR3 DNA: TGTGCCAGTAGTCGGTCCGGCCGGGACAATCAGCCCCAGCATTTT. Full variable domain (outside the CDR3, taken from reference TRBV19 and TRBJ1-5): DGGITQSPKYLFRKEGQNVTLSCEQNLNHDAMYWYRQDPGQGLRLIYYSQIVNDFQKGDIAEGYSVSREKKESFPLTVTSAQKNPTAFYLCASSRSGRDNQPQHFGDGTRLSIL.

The chain employs TRBV5-4 and TRBJ2-5; D not resolved. Germline V gene sequence: CDR1 SGHNT, CDR2 YYREEE (reference sequence). The CDR3 length is 14 residues. V lost 2 bases to trimming and J lost 3 bases, with 11 bases between them. CDR3 amino acids: CASSLLGQEETQYF. In DNA, the CDR3 is TGTGCCAGCAGCTTATTAGGTCAAGAAGAGACCCAGTACTTC.

A note on this clone: Other DNA sequences in the sample encode the same CDR3. J is TRBJ1-2 and V is TRBV9, with D possibly being TRBD1 (5 bases). Germline-derived CDR1 and CDR2 are SGDLS and YYNGEE. The CDR3 spans 13 residues. The V gene lost 4 bases and the J gene lost 1 base, with 8 bases spanning the gap. CDR3 DNA sequence: TGTGCCAGCAGCCCCCAGGGTAACTATGGCTACACCTTC. Translated, it gives CASSPQGNYGYTF.

The V call is TRBV6-5, the J call TRBJ1-1; TRBD1 agrees at 7 bases. Losses at the gene ends were 4 bases for V and 4 bases for J; bases not matched to a gene: 6. This CDR3 comprises 14 residues. The germline gives CDR1 MNHEY, CDR2 SVGAGI. The CDR3, as DNA: TGTGCCAGCAGTTCCCCCCCAGGGGGCACTGAAGCTTTCTTT. It encodes CASSSPPGGTEAFF.

The chain has TRBV9 and TRBJ2-3; D is perhaps TRBD1 or TRBD2 (5 bases each). V was trimmed by 0 bases and J by 7 bases, leaving 9 bases between them. The CDR3 is 13 amino acids. Germline V gene sequence: CDR1 SGDLS, CDR2 YYNGEE. The CDR3 nucleotides are TGTGCCAGCAGCGTAGGGGACGGAAATACGCAGTATTTT. It specifies CASSVGDGNTQYF.

This sequence joins TRBV10-3 and TRBJ2-7, with 8 bases lining up with TRBD2. The CDR3 totals 15 residues. V gave up 0 bases and J gave up 5 bases; unmatched junction bases: 6. CDR1 is ENHRY, CDR2 SYGVKD, per germline. CDR3 loop: CAISESNGGADEQYF. The CDR3 DNA is TGTGCCATCAGTGAGTCTAACGGGGGGGCGGACGAGCAGTACTTC.

The chain has TRBV29-1 and TRBJ2-3; 12 bases map to TRBD1. This CDR3 region has 16 residues. V trimming: 5 bases; J trimming: 8 bases; junction bases outside the gene matches: 14. Germline loops: CDR1 SQVTM, CDR2 ANQGSEA. Here the CDR3 DNA reads TGCAGCGTTCCCCCCCGCGGGACAGGGGGCTCTGGTACGCAGTATTTT. Its protein is CSVPPRGTGGSGTQYF.

The gene calls are TRBV9 and TRBJ2-3; 7 bases fit TRBD2. CDR3 length: 15 residues. The junction had 4 bases not matched to a gene; V was cut back by 3 bases and J by 0 bases. Looked up from germline, CDR1 is SGDLS and CDR2 is YYNGEE. CDR3 DNA: TGTGCCAGCAGCGAAGGAGCGGGGAGCACAGATACGCAGTATTTT. Its translation: CASSEGAGSTDTQYF. The full variable domain, its missing parts supplied by reference TRBV9 and TRBJ2-3, is DSGVTQTPKHLITATGQRVTLRCSPRSGDLSVYWYQQSLDQGLQFLIQYYNGEERAKGNILERFSAQQFPDLHSELNLSSLELGDSALYFCASSEGAGSTDTQYFGPGTRLTVL.

This clone was found once. The chain links TRBV6-1 to TRBJ2-2; D is unresolved. Per germline, CDR1 MNHNS and CDR2 SASEGT. The CDR3 runs 14 residues. The V end lost 5 bases, the J end lost 5 bases, and 12 bases lay between the germline ends. The CDR3 region has the DNA TGTGCCAGCAGTAAGGGTAGATGGACCGGGGAGCTGTTTTTT. Translated, it gives CASSKGRWTGELFF.

The table lists this clone with a count of one. The V and J genes are TRBV10-3 and TRBJ1-2; possibly TRBD1 for D (5 bases). Germline V gene lookup returns CDR1 ENHRY and CDR2 SYGVKD. V was cut by 7 bases and J by 2 bases, with 11 bases left in between. The CDR3 sequence is 13 residues long. DNA for the CDR3: TGTGCCATCAAGGCAGGGTCGAACTATGGCTACACCTTC. Its translation: CAIKAGSNYGYTF.

The chain carries TRBV5-8 and TRBJ2-7, with D possibly matching TRBD2 (6 bases). The germline V gene encodes CDR1 SGHTS and CDR2 YDEGEE. With 4 bases removed from V and 2 bases from J, the gap between germline ends came to 16 bases. There are 15 residues in the CDR3. CDR3 sequence: CASSRSGVPTYEQYF. The DNA of the CDR3 is TGTGCCAGCAGCCGTTCGGGAGTCCCCACCTACGAGCAGTACTTC.

This clone was counted a few times. The CDR3 DNA reads as TGTGCCAGCAGCTTGGTTGACAGTCGCGAGTATGGCTACACCTTC. It specifies CASSLVDSREYGYTF. The chain is built from TRBV5-6 and TRBJ1-2; D might be TRBD1 (5 bases). This CDR3 spans 15 amino acids. From germline, CDR1 is SGHDT and CDR2 YYEEEE. Trimming took 0 bases from V and 5 from J, leaving 14 bases between them.